This T cell receptor beta chain is from a study of beta chain features in type 1 diabetes. Study background: Patients looked much like healthy donors when it came to age, gender and cell yields.

A remark on this clone: Its antigen is unknown.

CDR1 and CDR2 (germline): SNHLY, FYNNEI. V gave up 4 bases and J gave up 0 bases, with 9 bases separating them. This CDR3 is built from 14 residues. Study results and limitations: Overrepresentation of cells with high TCR expression could result from cDNA sequencing. There was a moderate but significant shortening of TCRB CDR3s in all four CD4+ subsets of Type 1 diabetes patients.

Since all of the isolated RNA was reverse transcribed, expressed TCRB transcripts were what got sequenced. It was found that naive, central memory and regulatory T cell samples averaged about 4 million reads. Using immunoSEQ multiplex PCR, the repertoire was profiled, and TCRdb retains in-frame clones only, with some absent. This sample has about 230,000 clones, with more than 15% found just once. What was sequenced was naive CD4+ T cells from blood. The clonotype comes from a young man with type 1 diabetes. The rearrangement links TRBV2 to TRBJ2-5; TRBD1 might be the D (6 bases). CDR3 protein: CASSVDRNQETQYF. The CDR3 DNA reads TGTGCCAGCAGTGTTGACAGGAACCAAGAGACCCAGTACTTC.